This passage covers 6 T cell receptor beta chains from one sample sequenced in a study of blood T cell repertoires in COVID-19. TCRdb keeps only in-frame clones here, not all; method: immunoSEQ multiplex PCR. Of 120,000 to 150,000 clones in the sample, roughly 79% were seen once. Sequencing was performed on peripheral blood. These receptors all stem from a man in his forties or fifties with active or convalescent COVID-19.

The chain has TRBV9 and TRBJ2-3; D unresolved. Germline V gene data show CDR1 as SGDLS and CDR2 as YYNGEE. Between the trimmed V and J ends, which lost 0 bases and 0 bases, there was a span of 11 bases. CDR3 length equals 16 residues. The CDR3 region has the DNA TGTGCCAGCAGCGTAGATCCGGGTCCTAGCACAGATACGCAGTATTTT. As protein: CASSVDPGPSTDTQYF.

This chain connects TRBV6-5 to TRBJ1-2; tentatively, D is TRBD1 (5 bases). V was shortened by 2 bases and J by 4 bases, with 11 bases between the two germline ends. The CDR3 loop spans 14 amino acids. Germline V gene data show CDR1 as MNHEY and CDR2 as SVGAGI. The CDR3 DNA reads TGTGCCAGCAGTTACGTCGGGCAGGGCTATGGCTACACCTTC. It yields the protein CASSYVGQGYGYTF.

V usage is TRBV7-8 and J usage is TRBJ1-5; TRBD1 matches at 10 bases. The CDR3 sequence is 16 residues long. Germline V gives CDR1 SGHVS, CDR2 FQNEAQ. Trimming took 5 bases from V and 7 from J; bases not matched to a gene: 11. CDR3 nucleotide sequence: TGTGCCAGCAGCGGAGGGGTACGGGACAGGGGCCAGCCCCAGCATTTT. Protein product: CASSGGVRDRGQPQHF.

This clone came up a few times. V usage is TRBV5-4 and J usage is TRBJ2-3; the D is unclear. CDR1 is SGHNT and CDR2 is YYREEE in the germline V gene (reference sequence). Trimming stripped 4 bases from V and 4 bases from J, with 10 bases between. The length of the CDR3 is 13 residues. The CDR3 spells CASSIKAADTQYF. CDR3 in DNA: TGTGCCAGCAGCATAAAGGCGGCAGATACGCAGTATTTT.

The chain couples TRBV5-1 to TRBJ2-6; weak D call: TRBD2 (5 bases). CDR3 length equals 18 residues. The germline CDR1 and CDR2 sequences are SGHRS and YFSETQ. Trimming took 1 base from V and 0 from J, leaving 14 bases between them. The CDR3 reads CASSLMSGPLSGANVLTF. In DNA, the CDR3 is TGCGCCAGCAGCTTGATGAGCGGCCCCCTCTCTGGGGCCAACGTCCTGACTTTC. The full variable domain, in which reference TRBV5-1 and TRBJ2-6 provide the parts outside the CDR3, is KAGVTQTPRYLIKTRGQQVTLSCSPISGHRSVSWYQQTPGQGLQFLFEYFSETQRNKGNFPGRFSGRQFSNSRSEMNVSTLELGDSALYLCASSLMSGPLSGANVLTFGAGSRLTVL.

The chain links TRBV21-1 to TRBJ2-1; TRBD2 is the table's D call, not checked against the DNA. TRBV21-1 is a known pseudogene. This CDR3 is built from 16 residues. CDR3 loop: CASSVHSGNFYNEQFF. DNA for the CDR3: TGTGCCAGCAGCGTCCATAGCGGGAACTTCTACAATGAGCAGTTCTTC.